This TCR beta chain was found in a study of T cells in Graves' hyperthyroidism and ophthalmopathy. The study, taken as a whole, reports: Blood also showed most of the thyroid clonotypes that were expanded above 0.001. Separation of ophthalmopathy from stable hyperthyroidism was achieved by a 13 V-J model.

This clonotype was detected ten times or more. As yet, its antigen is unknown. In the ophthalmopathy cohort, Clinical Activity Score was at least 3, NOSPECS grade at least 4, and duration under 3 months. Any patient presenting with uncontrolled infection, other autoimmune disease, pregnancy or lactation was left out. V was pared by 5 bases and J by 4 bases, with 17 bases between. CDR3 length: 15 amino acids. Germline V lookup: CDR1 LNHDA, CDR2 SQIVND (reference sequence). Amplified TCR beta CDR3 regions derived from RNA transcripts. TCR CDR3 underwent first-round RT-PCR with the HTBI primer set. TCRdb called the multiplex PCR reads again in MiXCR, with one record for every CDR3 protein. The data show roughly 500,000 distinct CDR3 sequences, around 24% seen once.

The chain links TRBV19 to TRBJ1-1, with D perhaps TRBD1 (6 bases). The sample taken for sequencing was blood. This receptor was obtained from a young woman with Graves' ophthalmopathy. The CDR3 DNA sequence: TGTGCCAGTAGTGATCAGGGGACGGGGAGCACTGAAGCTTTCTTT. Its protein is CASSDQGTGSTEAFF.